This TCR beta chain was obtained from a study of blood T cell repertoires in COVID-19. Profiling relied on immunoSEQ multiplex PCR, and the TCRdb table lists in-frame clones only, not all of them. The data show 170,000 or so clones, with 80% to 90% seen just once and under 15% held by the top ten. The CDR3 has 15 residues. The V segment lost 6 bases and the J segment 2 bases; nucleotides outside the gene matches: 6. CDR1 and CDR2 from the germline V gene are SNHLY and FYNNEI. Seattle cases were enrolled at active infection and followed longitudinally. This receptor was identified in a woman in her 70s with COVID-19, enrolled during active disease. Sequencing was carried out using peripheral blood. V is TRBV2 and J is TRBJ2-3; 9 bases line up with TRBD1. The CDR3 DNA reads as TGTGCCAGCAGGAAACAGGGGGCGAACACAGATACGCAGTATTTT. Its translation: CASRKQGANTDTQYF.